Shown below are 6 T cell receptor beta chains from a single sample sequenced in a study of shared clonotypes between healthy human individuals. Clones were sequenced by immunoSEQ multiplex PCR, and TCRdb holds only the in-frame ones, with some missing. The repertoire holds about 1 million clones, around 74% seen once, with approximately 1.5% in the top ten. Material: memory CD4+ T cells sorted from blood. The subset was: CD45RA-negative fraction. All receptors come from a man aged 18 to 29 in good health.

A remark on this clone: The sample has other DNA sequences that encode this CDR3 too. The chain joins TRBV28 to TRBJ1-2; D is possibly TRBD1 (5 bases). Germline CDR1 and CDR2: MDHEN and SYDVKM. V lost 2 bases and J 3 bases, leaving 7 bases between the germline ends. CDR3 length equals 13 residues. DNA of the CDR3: TGTGCCAGCAGTTTAACAGGAGACTATGGCTACACCTTC. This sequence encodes CASSLTGDYGYTF.

The CDR3 DNA is TGTGCCAGCAGCTTACTGGGACAGGGGGCTAATGAGCAGTTCTTC. Protein: CASSLLGQGANEQFF. The gene calls are TRBV7-9 and TRBJ2-1, with 12 nucleotides matching TRBD1. Germline loops: CDR1 SEHNR, CDR2 FQNEAQ (reference sequence). J was trimmed by 7 bases and V by 2 bases; bases with no gene match: 3. The CDR3 runs 15 residues.

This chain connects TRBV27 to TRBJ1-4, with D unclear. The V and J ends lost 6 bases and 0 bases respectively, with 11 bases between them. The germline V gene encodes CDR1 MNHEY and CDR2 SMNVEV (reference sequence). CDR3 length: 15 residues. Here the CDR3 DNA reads TGTGCCAGCAGGAAGCCGGGAGCAACTAATGAAAAACTGTTTTTT. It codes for CASRKPGATNEKLFF.

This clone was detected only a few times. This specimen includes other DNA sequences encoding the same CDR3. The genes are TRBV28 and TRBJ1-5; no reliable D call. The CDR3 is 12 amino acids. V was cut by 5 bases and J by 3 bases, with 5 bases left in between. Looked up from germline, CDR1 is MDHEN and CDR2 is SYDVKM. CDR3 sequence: CASSLINQPQHF. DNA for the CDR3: TGTGCCAGCAGTCTGATCAATCAGCCCCAGCATTTT.

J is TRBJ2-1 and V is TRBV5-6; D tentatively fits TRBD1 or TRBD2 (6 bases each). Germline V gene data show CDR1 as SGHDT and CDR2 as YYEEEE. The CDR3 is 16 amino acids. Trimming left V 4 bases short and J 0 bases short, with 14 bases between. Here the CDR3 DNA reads TGTGCCAGCAGCCCGAGGGGGGTTAGCTCCTACAATGAGCAGTTCTTC. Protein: CASSPRGVSSYNEQFF.

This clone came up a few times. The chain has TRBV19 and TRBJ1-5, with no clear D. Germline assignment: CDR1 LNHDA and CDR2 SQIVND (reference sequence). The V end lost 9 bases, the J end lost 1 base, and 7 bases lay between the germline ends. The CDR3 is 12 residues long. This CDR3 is CASRQSNQPQHF. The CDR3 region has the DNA TGTGCCAGCAGACAAAGCAATCAGCCCCAGCATTTT.